One and the same sample provided the 2 T cell receptor beta chains below, sequenced in a study of T cell repertoires in cytomegalovirus infection. TCRdb passed the reads through MiXCR, listing each CDR3 protein once. The table lists 400,000 or so distinct CDR3 sequences, 31% of them singletons. The sequenced material came from PBMCs. All receptors derive from a human donor in good health (CMV status not recorded). Some clones in this sample may be carry-over from other donors' samples.

This clonotype has a handful of counts. The J gene is TRBJ2-3, the V gene TRBV2, with 10 bases fitting TRBD2. Germline V gives CDR1 SNHLY, CDR2 FYNNEI. V was clipped by 6 bases and J by 6 bases; unmatched bases: 3. This CDR3 region has 13 residues. Here the CDR3 reads CASRQTSGDTQYF. In DNA, the CDR3 is TGTGCCAGCAGGCAGACTAGCGGGGATACGCAGTATTTT.

For this clonotype: Relative to the germline gene, one junction end is altered; a read error may explain this. The rearrangement joins TRBV19 to TRBJ1-1; D is uncertain. This CDR3 spans 13 amino acids. CDR1 and CDR2 from the germline V gene are LNHDA and SQIVND (reference sequence). CDR3 coding DNA: TGTGCCAGTAGTATTACGCTGAACACTGCAGCTTTCTTT. This translates into CASSITLNTAAFF.